Listed below are T cell receptor beta chains from one sample, sequenced in a study of T cells after yellow fever vaccination. One entry per CDR3 protein, called by TCRdb with MiXCR from the 5' RACE reads. The sample has 610,000 or so distinct CDR3 sequences, around 12% seen once. Sequenced material: PBMCs, taken on the day of the yellow fever booster vaccination. Receptor source: a man aged 25-45 years who received the YFV17D yellow fever vaccine. Each CDR3 is given with its conserved first and last residue. The D gene is left open where the match is weak. A clone size is listed for some rows: how often the clone was seen (once, few, many), or a class if it is expanded.

d_call j_call v_call clone_size cdr3_aa cdr3_nt
. TRBJ2-7 TRBV5-1 few CASTQDFYEQYF TGCGCCAGCACCCAGGACTTTTACGAGCAGTACTTC
TRBD1 TRBJ2-7 TRBV7-8 many CASSLGGTGGYEQYF TGTGCCAGCAGCTTGGGGGGGACAGGGGGCTACGAGCAGTACTTC
. TRBJ1-1 TRBV3-1 many CASSQVINTEAFF TGTGCCAGCAGCCAAGTTATTAACACTGAAGCTTTCTTT
TRBD2 TRBJ2-1 TRBV7-3 . CASSTLGGRSNEQFF TGTGCCAGCAGCACCCTTGGCGGGAGGAGTAATGAGCAGTTCTTC
TRBD2 TRBJ2-1 TRBV7-2 many CASSSSGTYNEQFF TGTGCCAGCAGCTCTAGCGGTACCTACAATGAGCAGTTCTTC
TRBD2 TRBJ2-7 TRBV6-2/TRBV6-3 . CASSLTSGTWSYEQYF TGTGCCAGCAGCCTTACTAGCGGGACCTGGTCGTACGAGCAGTACTTC
TRBD2 TRBJ2-1 TRBV5-1 . CASSLVTGGLSYNEQFF TGCGCCAGCAGCTTGGTTACGGGGGGGCTCTCCTACAATGAGCAGTTCTTC
. TRBJ2-7 TRBV6-1 few CASSEKPGSSYEQYF TGTGCCAGCAGTGAAAAGCCAGGGAGCTCCTACGAGCAGTACTTC
. TRBJ2-1 TRBV10-3 . CAISNRQGSYNEQFF TGTGCCATCAGTAATCGCCAGGGCTCCTACAATGAGCAGTTCTTC
. TRBJ2-7 TRBV28 . CASSFSATRYEQYF TGTGCCAGCAGTTTCTCCGCGACTAGGTACGAGCAGTACTTC
. TRBJ2-1 TRBV2 . CASSVFEQFF TGTGCCAGCAGTGTTTTTGAGCAGTTCTTC
TRBD1 TRBJ2-3 TRBV5-1 . CASSWDRPTDTQYF TGCGCCAGCAGCTGGGACAGGCCCACAGATACGCAGTATTTT
. TRBJ2-3 TRBV9 few CASSVEGTGTDTQYF TGTGCCAGCAGCGTAGAAGGGACGGGCACAGATACGCAGTATTTT
TRBD2 TRBJ2-1 TRBV7-2 . CASSQLAGVGHEQFF TGTGCCAGCAGCCAACTAGCGGGAGTCGGCCATGAGCAGTTCTTC
. TRBJ1-5 TRBV7-2 many CASSLGPRGGYQPQHF TGTGCCAGCAGCTTAGGTCCCCGTGGAGGATATCAGCCCCAGCATTTT
TRBD2 TRBJ2-7 TRBV18 . CASSPSSGISYEQYF TGTGCCAGCTCACCATCTAGCGGAATTTCCTACGAGCAGTACTTC
. TRBJ2-7 TRBV7-2 few CASTTSLTAEQYF TGTGCCAGCACGACTTCGTTGACCGCCGAGCAGTACTTC
. TRBJ1-5 TRBV21-1 few CASTATTGRQPQHF TGTGCCAGCACCGCTACCACTGGTCGTCAGCCCCAGCATTTT
TRBD2 TRBJ2-7 TRBV20-1 few CSLRRDLAASYEQYF TGCAGTCTCCGACGGGATCTAGCGGCATCCTACGAGCAGTACTTC
. TRBJ1-4 TRBV6-5 . CASSSSRPGGIKLFF TGTGCCAGCAGTTCAAGTAGGCCAGGCGGGATCAAACTGTTTTTT
. TRBJ1-2 TRBV20-1 . CSARGSYGYTF TGCAGTGCTAGGGGTTCCTATGGCTACACCTTC
. TRBJ2-3 TRBV7-3 few CASSFDRYTDTQYF TGTGCCAGCAGCTTTGATAGGTACACAGATACGCAGTATTTT
. TRBJ2-5 TRBV5-6 few CASSAEGGRETQYF TGTGCCAGCAGCGCTGAGGGGGGCAGGGAGACCCAGTACTTC
. TRBJ1-3 TRBV4-3 . CASSPLSGPGNTIYF TGCGCCAGCAGCCCCTTATCAGGGCCTGGAAACACCATATATTTT
. TRBJ2-4 TRBV5-6 . CASSTGLAKNIQYF TGTGCCAGCAGCACGGGACTAGCCAAAAACATTCAGTACTTC
. TRBJ2-7 TRBV20-1 . CSASVVSSGTEQYF TGCAGTGCCAGCGTAGTCTCTTCGGGGACCGAGCAGTACTTC
. TRBJ2-5 TRBV12-3/TRBV12-4 few CASSFQTGRAQGTQYF TGTGCCAGCAGTTTCCAGACGGGCAGGGCCCAAGGTACCCAGTACTTC
. TRBJ2-7 TRBV5-1 few CASSSLGSSEQYF TGCGCCAGCAGCTCCCTTGGGTCGAGCGAGCAGTACTTC
TRBD1 TRBJ2-7 TRBV10-2 few CASNPGQGSYEQYF TGCGCCAGCAACCCGGGACAGGGATCATACGAGCAGTACTTC
. TRBJ1-6 TRBV18 . CASSPQYNSPLHF TGTGCCAGCTCACCACAGTATAATTCACCCCTCCACTTT
TRBD1 TRBJ1-5 TRBV19 . CASTNSGTAQVPPQHF TGTGCCAGTACAAATAGCGGGACAGCCCAGGTCCCGCCCCAGCATTTT
TRBD2 TRBJ2-3 TRBV6-2/TRBV6-3 . CASRGLAGFDTQYF TGTGCCAGCAGGGGACTAGCGGGATTCGATACGCAGTATTTT
. TRBJ2-2 TRBV5-1 . CASHQRGKANTGELFF TGCGCCAGTCACCAGCGTGGGAAGGCGAACACCGGGGAGCTGTTTTTT
. TRBJ1-6 TRBV30 . CAWNGGSGWSPLHF TGTGCCTGGAACGGGGGTTCCGGTTGGTCACCCCTCCACTTT
. TRBJ2-2 TRBV14 . CASSHAGTPRELFF TGTGCCAGCAGCCATGCCGGGACCCCTAGGGAGCTGTTTTTT
. TRBJ2-7 TRBV15 . CATSERSDFFGYEQYF TGTGCCACCAGCGAGAGATCGGACTTTTTCGGCTACGAGCAGTACTTC
TRBD2 TRBJ2-3 TRBV20-1 . CSAGPMLADTDTQYF TGCAGTGCTGGCCCCATGCTAGCGGATACAGATACGCAGTATTTT
. TRBJ2-1 TRBV7-2 . CASSLAPGSVRGEQFF .
. TRBJ1-2 TRBV25-1 . CASSEYFREGGYTF TGTGCCAGCAGTGAATATTTCAGAGAAGGTGGCTACACCTTC
. TRBJ2-1 TRBV12-3/TRBV12-4 few CASSRQAAPPNEQFF TGTGCCAGCAGTCGTCAAGCTGCGCCCCCCAATGAGCAGTTCTTC
. TRBJ1-4 TRBV15 . CATSRDYEGPRRLFF TGTGCCACCAGCAGAGATTACGAGGGCCCGAGGAGGCTGTTTTTT
TRBD2 TRBJ2-1 TRBV18 . CASSPNPGLAGGYNEQFF TGTGCCAGCTCACCGAACCCCGGACTAGCGGGAGGTTACAATGAGCAGTTCTTC
. TRBJ2-7 TRBV7-2 many CASSLAPTSSFYEQYF TGTGCCAGCAGCTTAGCCCCAACTAGTTCTTTTTACGAGCAGTACTTC
. TRBJ2-1 TRBV3-1 . CASSQDLGREQFF TGTGCCAGCAGCCAAGATCTGGGTAGGGAGCAGTTCTTC
TRBD1 TRBJ1-1 TRBV7-9 . CASSYAPGQGASEAFF TGTGCCAGCAGCTACGCCCCGGGACAGGGGGCTTCTGAAGCTTTCTTT
TRBD1 TRBJ1-2 TRBV6-2/TRBV6-3 few CASRGIRDSANYGYTF TGTGCCAGCAGGGGAATCAGGGACAGCGCTAACTATGGCTACACCTTC
. TRBJ1-3 TRBV28 many CASSDQGSFSGNTIYF TGTGCCAGCAGTGATCAGGGCTCCTTCTCTGGAAACACCATATATTTT
. TRBJ2-1 TRBV20-1 . CCARDLWGESYNEQFF TGCTGTGCTAGAGATCTTTGGGGGGAATCCTACAATGAGCAGTTCTTC
TRBD1 TRBJ1-1 TRBV6-1 . CASSKDRGANTEAFF TGTGCCAGCAGTAAGGACAGGGGCGCGAACACTGAAGCTTTCTTT
TRBD1 TRBJ2-7 TRBV4-2 many CASSQGDRDSYEQYF TGTGCCAGCAGCCAAGGGGACAGGGACTCCTACGAGCAGTACTTC
. TRBJ2-3 TRBV20-1 few CSAYPLSISTDTQYF TGCAGTGCCTACCCCCTTAGTATCAGCACAGATACGCAGTATTTT
TRBD1 TRBJ2-7 TRBV28 . CASRTPTGGVYEQYF TGTGCCAGCAGAACCCCTACAGGGGGCGTCTACGAGCAGTACTTC
. TRBJ2-1 TRBV4-3 . CASSKGRSSSYNEQFF TGCGCCAGCAGCAAGGGACGTTCGTCCTCCTACAATGAGCAGTTCTTC
. TRBJ1-5 TRBV6-1 few CASSPDPSGQPQHF TGTGCCAGCAGCCCCGACCCCTCGGGCCAGCCCCAGCATTTT
. TRBJ1-1 TRBV28 . CASWAPGTEAFF TGTGCCAGCTGGGCCCCAGGCACTGAAGCTTTCTTT
. TRBJ2-2 TRBV7-2 few CASSFSFGELFF TGTGCCAGCAGCTTTTCCTTCGGGGAGCTGTTTTTT
. TRBJ2-1 TRBV7-9 . CASSLVDRNEQFF TGTGCCAGCAGCTTAGTTGATCGTAATGAGCAGTTCTTC
TRBD2 TRBJ2-1 TRBV12-3/TRBV12-4 . CASSSKDGLAGVRNEQFF TGTGCCAGCAGTTCCAAGGATGGACTAGCGGGAGTTCGGAATGAGCAGTTCTTC
TRBD2 TRBJ2-1 TRBV5-1 many CASSLGLAGGYNEQFF TGTGCCAGCAGCTTAGGACTAGCGGGAGGTTACAATGAGCAGTTCTTC